Listed here are 3 T cell receptor delta chains from one sample, sequenced in a study of fetal and pediatric gammadelta thymocytes. TCRdb reapplied CATT to the reads. The data contain approximately 1,200 delta-chain clones, just over 35% of them singletons. Material for sequencing was non-Vgamma9Vdelta2 gamma-delta T cells from the thymus. Subset: CD3+gammadeltaTCR+ thymocytes not co-expressing Vgamma9 and Vdelta2. These TCRs come from a child who underwent cardiac surgery and was recorded as healthy.

Within the sample, this clone is large. The chain uses TRDV1 and TRDJ1; TRDD3 agrees at 10 bases. V lost 2 bases to trimming and J lost 3 bases; unmatched junction nucleotides: 15. Looked up from germline, CDR1 is TSWWSYY and CDR2 is QGS. CDR3 size: 19 residues. The CDR3 is CALGENYVGNWGIADKLIF. CDR3 nucleotides: TGTGCTCTTGGGGAAAACTACGTAGGCAACTGGGGGATTGCCGATAAACTCATCTTT.

A note on this clone: A clone one base away is much larger, so this may be a read error. The gene calls are TRAV38-2/DV8 and TRDJ1, with a weak D call TRDD3 (5 bases). Germline assignment: CDR1 TSESDYY and CDR2 QEAYKQQN. This CDR3 has 16 amino acids. V shed 10 bases and J shed 0 bases, with 22 bases lying between them. In nucleotides, the CDR3 is TGTGCTGGGAACCATGAAACTGCGGGATACACCGATAAACTCATCTTT. Translation gives CAGNHETAGYTDKLIF.

By share, this clone ranks as large. The rearrangement uses TRDV1 and TRDJ1; a possible D gene is TRDD3 (8 bases). Per the germline V gene, CDR1 is TSWWSYY and CDR2 is QGS. The V end lost 4 bases, the J end lost 0 bases, and 24 bases lay between the germline ends. There are 19 residues in the CDR3. The CDR3 coding sequence is TGTGCTCTTGGGGGGTTCCTACAAGGGGGGATATTCTACACCGATAAACTCATCTTT. Translated, it gives CALGGFLQGGIFYTDKLIF.